This TCR beta chain was retrieved from a study of CD8 T cells in Susac syndrome. Study at large: Patients with Susac syndrome were therapy-naive, taking corticosteroids, with some also receiving intravenous immunoglobulin, or taking intravenous immunoglobulin alone at the time their blood was drawn.

cDNA came from about 0.5 to 1 ug RNA primed by random hexamers. TCRdb itself ran the immunoSEQ multiplex PCR reads through MiXCR, one entry per CDR3 protein. The sample carries approximately 150,000 distinct CDR3 sequences, around 95% recorded once. Germline V gives CDR1 LGHDT, CDR2 YNNKEL (reference sequence). The CDR3 loop spans 14 amino acids. Trimming shortened V by 1 base and J by 2 bases, and 8 bases separated the two germline ends. The chain combines TRBV3-1 with TRBJ2-5, with a weak D call TRBD1 (5 bases). This TCR was recovered from a human donor with Susac syndrome. Sequenced material: CD4+ T cells from PBMCs. The CDR3 nucleotides read TGTGCCAGCAGCCAAGTGAACAGGCAAGAGACCCAGTACTTC. This codes for CASSQVNRQETQYF.